This T cell receptor beta chain was captured by sequencing in a study of cytotoxic CD8 clonotypes in ibrutinib-treated CLL. Concerning this clone itself: The antigen is undetermined.

This CDR3 spans 15 amino acids. Trimming at V came to 0 bases and at J to 6 bases, leaving 4 bases not matched to a gene. From germline, CDR1 is SGDLS and CDR2 YYNGEE. Target depth was 1 in 200,000 to 1 in 1 million T cells, about 10x per clonotype. Produced via immunoSEQ multiplex PCR; TCRdb's table is partial and in-frame only. The table shows some 120,000 clones, with under 70% occurring only once. Genomic DNA in an amount of approximately 1.9 micrograms was extracted from cryopreserved PBMCs and used for the preparation of TCR beta libraries. Study-level results: Clonality (at baseline) was higher than in age-matched healthy donors and tracked circulating CD8+ T-cell counts.

This TCR derives from a human donor with chronic lymphocytic leukemia. Sample: PBMCs, taken after 24 months of ibrutinib treatment. The V call is TRBV9, the J call TRBJ2-3; 10 nucleotides line up with TRBD2. The CDR3 region is CASSVAAGGPDTQYF. Here the CDR3 DNA reads TGTGCCAGCAGCGTAGCAGCGGGGGGGCCTGATACGCAGTATTTT.